This T cell receptor gamma chain was sequenced for a study of gamma delta lymphoproliferative disorders and STAT genes (dated by TCRdb to the late 2010s). Regarding the research as a whole: Of the 9 Tgammadelta LGLL patients who were sequenced, 4 had symptomatic disease and 5 followed an indolent course. Gamma-chain libraries were prepared from at least 50 ng of genomic DNA using the LymphoTrack Dx TCRG Assay. Delta-chain libraries followed the EuroClonality-NGS working group standard operating procedure, because no corresponding Invivoscribe delta assay was available. Within a larger immunophenotypic and STAT-mutation study, TCR gamma and delta CDR3 repertoires were profiled by deep sequencing in Tgammadelta lymphoproliferative disease patients and healthy controls. The TCR-sequenced pilot group comprised roughly 10 Tgammadelta large granular lymphocyte leukemia patients and a couple of hepatosplenic T-cell lymphoma patients. To confirm results, a couple of gamma-chain samples and every delta-chain sample were sequenced twice.

In both library preparation methods, multiplex PCR was run with primers aimed at the conserved V and J regions of the TCR genes. Purified and pooled amplicons were sequenced on an Illumina MiSeq platform. Under the source paper's analysis protocol: V(D)J alignment, clonotype assembly and translation were done with MiXCR, while functionality assessment and CDR3 repertoire analyses were done with VDJtools. CDR3 followed the IMGT definition, and analyses included only productive sequences that used functional genes, leaving out ORF genes and pseudogenes. A custom Python script was used to search all patients and controls for identical amino acid CDR3s of major clonotypes (frequency >=5%). A one-sided non-parametric Wilcoxon test was used to compare clonotype frequencies in patients versus controls. Identical DNA sequences were merged into single rows after TCRdb reprocessed the public reads with CATT. TCRdb, not the authors, supplied the V and J calls. This sample gives a few thousand gamma-chain clones in total; 9.8% of them show up just once. The top ten clonotypes cover around 56% of the sample.

This clone is medium-sized (0.01 to 0.1%) in terms of sample share. Its target antigen remains unknown. No qualities accompany the bases; no much larger clone lies one base away. Study-wide findings and limitations: Leukemic cells were skewed toward terminal effectors, whereas control T cells likely spanned varied maturation stages, a difference potentially limiting comparisons between patients and controls. The authors pointed out that NGS specificity may be lower at low frequencies, so whether leukemic clones are public or private needs to be confirmed. Nearly all major patient gamma and delta clonotypes were public, shared with at least one healthy donor; only a couple of gamma clonotypes were private to disease. Major clones in indolent patients were dominated by Vgamma9-JgammaP and Vdelta2-Ddelta3-Jdelta1 rearrangements, whereas these rearrangements were absent in symptomatic patients, in whom less common gene combinations were used. When whole repertoires were clustered, patient gamma repertoires were grouped separately from healthy controls, whereas no separation between groups was observed for delta repertoires.

The CDR1 and CDR2 encoded by the germline V gene are VENAVY and YDSYNSRV. From its cysteine to its phenylalanine, the CDR3 spans 13 amino acids. CDR3 DNA only is kept here, 39 bases in frame from base 1. V lost 9 bases and J lost 1 base, and the count of bases not matched to a germline gene is 9. For TCR sequencing, genomic DNA was taken from peripheral blood mononuclear cells isolated from both patients and controls. A median age of around 60 years was recorded for the sequenced patients, of whom 4 or 5 were male and about 6 were female. Patients were recruited at a single hematology unit in Padova, Italy, and were reclassified according to 2017 WHO criteria for T-LGLL or HSTCL. All patient samples were collected while patients were off therapy or before therapy.

Sequencing was carried out using blood. The receptor was derived from a human donor with gamma-delta T-cell large granular lymphocyte leukemia. The chain joins TRGV8 to TRGJ1 or TRGJ2. Here the J gene was assigned by germline matching of the DNA, as TCRdb has none. The bases read TGTGCCACCGGTTTCTTTAATTATTATAAGAAACTCTTT. It is translated as CATGFFNYYKKLF.